This entry lists 29 T cell receptor beta chains sequenced from one sample in a study of blood T cells in healthy people across ages. Combining a sample-barcoded 5' primer with a J-beta primer mix, a second PCR ran for roughly 7 to 11 cycles. TCRdb re-analysed the 5' RACE reads in MiXCR, keeping a single row per CDR3 protein. In the table there are around 800,000 distinct CDR3 sequences, more than 25% of which are singletons. This sample was also put to use in a study of T cells of mothers and their children.

Sequenced input: blood. These TCRs come from a boy aged 5-17 years in good health.

This clonotype was observed a few times. Sequence at one end of the junction differs from germline and may be a read error. The chain couples TRBV7-9 to TRBJ1-1; 9 bases align to TRBD1. CDR1 SEHNR and CDR2 FQNEAQ come from the germline V gene (reference sequence). The CDR3 runs to 13 residues. The CDR3 region is CASSPGTGLTPSF. The CDR3 coding sequence is TGTGCCAGCAGCCCTGGGACAGGGCTCACCCCCTCGTTT. The variable domain in full, with the rest retrieved from reference TRBV7-9 and TRBJ1-1, is DTGVSQNPRHKITKRGQNVTFRCDPISEHNRLYWYRQTLGQGPEFLTYFQNEAQLEKSRLLSDRFSAERPKGSFSTLEIQRTEQGDSAMYLCASSPGTGLTPSFGQGTRLTVV.

This clonotype was seen a handful of times. This chain connects TRBV5-1 to TRBJ1-3; no definite D call. The CDR3 covers 15 residues. Trimming cost V 1 base and J 0 bases, with 8 bases left between them. Germline V gives CDR1 SGHRS, CDR2 YFSETQ. CDR3 residues: CASSLNFVSGNTIYF. CDR3 bases: TGCGCCAGCAGCTTGAATTTCGTCTCTGGAAACACCATATATTTT.

To note about this clonotype: The final CDR3 position lacks the conserved phenylalanine or tryptophan, pointing to a likely read error. The J gene is TRBJ2-7, the V gene TRBV7-2; D is perhaps TRBD1 (6 bases). The germline CDR1 and CDR2 sequences are SGHTA and FQGNSA. The CDR3 runs 13 residues. V was clipped by 3 bases and J by 3 bases, with 9 bases between them. In DNA, the CDR3 is TGTGCCAGCAGCTTGACAGGCATCTACGAGCAGTACTCC. Translation gives CASSLTGIYEQYS.

The chain links TRBV2 to TRBJ1-5, with D perhaps TRBD1 (6 bases). This CDR3 region has 14 residues. CDR1 and CDR2 from the germline V gene are SNHLY and FYNNEI. V was cut by 7 bases and J by 2 bases, with 12 bases left in between. Here the CDR3 reads CASNPGHGNQPQHF. The CDR3 nucleotides read TGTGCCAGCAACCCGGGACACGGCAATCAGCCCCAGCATTTT.

This clonotype showed up just a few times. The V gene is TRBV29-1, the J gene TRBJ2-5; TRBD2 might be the D (6 bases). This CDR3 is 17 amino acids long. V was pared by 0 bases and J by 5 bases, with 22 bases between. Germline lookup yields CDR1 SQVTM and CDR2 ANQGSEA. The CDR3 loop is CSVEEIVLGGILETQYF. CDR3 coding DNA: TGCAGCGTTGAAGAAATCGTGCTGGGGGGTATACTGGAGACCCAGTACTTC.

The chain has TRBV2 and TRBJ1-2; D gene uncertain. The CDR3 spans 14 residues. Trimming removed 7 bases at V and 3 bases at J, with 15 bases between. Germline lookup yields CDR1 SNHLY and CDR2 FYNNEI. The CDR3 coding sequence is TGTGCCAGCACCTCCGGTACCCTAGACTATGGCTACACCTTC. The encoded protein is CASTSGTLDYGYTF.

This chain uses TRBV12-3 or TRBV12-4 with TRBJ1-1; D perhaps matches TRBD1 (6 bases). This CDR3 comprises 13 residues. V was cut by 10 bases and J by 5 bases, with 17 bases left in between. The CDR3 sequence is CATLRGELTEAFF. The CDR3, as DNA: TGTGCCACCCTGAGGGGGGAGTTGACTGAAGCTTTCTTT.

This clonotype appeared many times. This chain links TRBV3-1 with TRBJ2-5; D ambiguous. The CDR3 sequence is 14 residues long. V was shortened by 1 base and J by 2 bases, with 8 bases between the two germline ends. Germline assignment: CDR1 LGHDT and CDR2 YNNKEL (reference sequence). CDR3 sequence (DNA): TGTGCCAGCAGCCAAGGACTGGCTCAAGAGACCCAGTACTTC. Protein sequence: CASSQGLAQETQYF.

The table lists this clonotype with a few counts. CDR3 DNA: TGTGCCAGCAGCTCTAATCGATTCTACAATGAGCAGTTCTTC. Its protein is CASSSNRFYNEQFF. V usage is TRBV7-3 and J usage is TRBJ2-1; D remains unclear. V was clipped by 4 bases and J by 3 bases, with 10 bases between them. There are 14 residues in the CDR3. The V gene's germline CDR1 is SGHTA and CDR2 FQGTGA.

The chain recombines TRBV3-1 with TRBJ2-3; 7 bases are shared with TRBD2. CDR1 is LGHDT, CDR2 YNNKEL, per germline (reference sequence). The CDR3 totals 13 residues. V dropped 7 bases and J dropped 3; count of bases not matched to a gene: 4. CDR3 nucleotide sequence: TGTGCCAGCAAAGGCGGGGGAACAGATACGCAGTATTTT. The encoded protein is CASKGGGTDTQYF.

This clonotype turned up a few times. The V gene is TRBV18, the J gene TRBJ2-5; the D gene is possibly TRBD1 (5 bases). Germline V CDR1 and CDR2: KGHSH, LQKENI. V lost 0 bases and J lost 1, with 12 bases in between. The CDR3 is made up of 16 amino acids. CDR3 DNA: TGTGCCAGCTCACCACCTCAAGGGGCAATCCAAGAGACCCAGTACTTC. This gives the protein CASSPPQGAIQETQYF.

This clonotype has a handful of counts. The chain joins TRBV29-1 to TRBJ2-7; 7 bases are a match to TRBD1. The CDR3 runs 13 residues. Germline CDR1 SQVTM, CDR2 ANQGSEA. The J segment lost 6 bases and the V segment lost 4 bases, leaving 9 bases of the junction unmatched. CDR3 DNA: TGCAGCGTTGGCCGGGACAGCAACTCCGAGCAGTACTTC. Protein sequence: CSVGRDSNSEQYF.

This sequence joins TRBV14 and TRBJ1-5; no firm D call. The CDR3 spans 14 residues. With 1 base removed from V and 4 bases from J, the gap between germline ends came to 8 bases. The germline V gene encodes CDR1 SGHDN and CDR2 FVKESK. DNA of the CDR3: TGTGCCAGCAGCCAAGGACGGAGAAATCAGCCCCAGCATTTT. Its translation is CASSQGRRNQPQHF.

The chain has TRBV9 and TRBJ2-3; D perhaps matches TRBD2 (6 bases). CDR3 size: 13 residues. The ends were cut back, 4 bases at V and 4 bases at J, with 10 bases in the middle. Germline loops: CDR1 SGDLS, CDR2 YYNGEE. This chain's CDR3 is CASSTGVSDTQYF. CDR3 sequence (DNA): TGTGCCAGCAGCACGGGGGTCTCAGATACGCAGTATTTT.

This chain joins TRBV28 and TRBJ2-1, with 11 bases identical to TRBD2. V lost 9 bases and J lost 4; bases outside the gene matches: 5. Germline CDR1 is MDHEN and CDR2 is SYDVKM. The CDR3 is 14 residues long. The CDR3 here is CAREGTSGYNEQFF. The CDR3 DNA reads as TGTGCCAGAGAGGGGACTAGCGGTTACAATGAGCAGTTCTTC.

This rearrangement joins TRBV25-1 to TRBJ2-1; no clear D. Germline CDR1 is MGHDK and CDR2 is SYGVNS. The length of the CDR3 is 11 residues. Trimming removed 10 bases at V and 6 bases at J, with 10 bases between. In DNA form, the CDR3 reads TGTGCCACCCTAGACGTCAATGAGCAGTTCTTC. It is translated as CATLDVNEQFF.

The V gene is TRBV7-2, the J gene TRBJ1-5, with a tentative D call TRBD1 (6 bases). This CDR3 comprises 14 residues. Trimming shortened V by 1 base and J by 7 bases, and 11 bases separated the two germline ends. Germline V gene data show CDR1 as SGHTA and CDR2 as FQGNSA. CDR3 nucleotides: TGTGCCAGCAGCTTAGGGGGGGGCGCACAGCCCCAGCATTTT. It encodes CASSLGGGAQPQHF.

The chain is built from TRBV28 and TRBJ2-7; tentative D call: TRBD2 (5 bases). Germline values: CDR1 MDHEN, CDR2 SYDVKM. The CDR3 has 14 amino acids. V dropped 7 bases and J dropped 3 bases, with 16 bases sitting between them. The chain's CDR3 is CASTAPGTNYEQYF. The CDR3 bases are TGTGCCAGCACAGCACCGGGAACCAACTACGAGCAGTACTTC. The variable domain in full, completed from reference TRBV28 and TRBJ2-7, reads DVKVTQSSRYLVKRTGEKVFLECVQDMDHENMFWYRQDPGLGLRLIYFSYDVKMKEKGDIPEGYSVSREKKERFSLILESASTNQTSMYLCASTAPGTNYEQYFGPGTRLTVT.

J is TRBJ1-1 and V is TRBV9; possibly TRBD1 for D (6 bases). V was clipped by 0 bases and J by 3 bases, with 9 bases between them. The CDR3 covers 14 residues. Germline V lookup: CDR1 SGDLS, CDR2 YYNGEE. This chain's CDR3 is CASSVEDRDTEAFF. In nucleotides, the CDR3 is TGTGCCAGCAGCGTAGAGGACAGAGACACTGAAGCTTTCTTT. The variable domain in full, with the rest retrieved from reference TRBV9 and TRBJ1-1, is DSGVTQTPKHLITATGQRVTLRCSPRSGDLSVYWYQQSLDQGLQFLIQYYNGEERAKGNILERFSAQQFPDLHSELNLSSLELGDSALYFCASSVEDRDTEAFFGQGTRLTVV.

This clonotype has more than one count but fewer than ten. The chain couples TRBV9 to TRBJ1-1; a possible D gene is TRBD1 (5 bases). V was clipped by 4 bases and J by 3 bases, with 16 bases between them. In germline, CDR1 is SGDLS, CDR2 YYNGEE. The CDR3 runs to 15 residues. For the CDR3, the DNA is TGTGCCAGCAGCCCATACCGGGACTATGACACTGAAGCTTTCTTT. Translation gives CASSPYRDYDTEAFF.

The chain links TRBV15 to TRBJ2-1, with 12 bases identical to TRBD2. CDR1 LNHNV and CDR2 YYDKDF come from the germline V gene (reference sequence). This CDR3 spans 16 amino acids. V trimming: 0 bases; J trimming: 7 bases; junction bases outside the gene matches: 4. CDR3 sequence reads: CATSRDPSGGANEQFF. CDR3 sequence (DNA): TGTGCCACCAGCAGAGACCCTAGCGGGGGGGCGAATGAGCAGTTCTTC.

The genes are TRBV27 and TRBJ2-2; 7 bases are shared with TRBD2. J lost 1 base, V lost 1 base, and 15 bases had no gene match. Germline V gives CDR1 MNHEY, CDR2 SMNVEV (reference sequence). The CDR3 has 20 amino acids. Here the CDR3 DNA reads TGTGCCAGCAGTTTATACCCGAGCGGGGAGACGAATTGGAACACCGGGGAGCTGTTTTTT. The encoded protein is CASSLYPSGETNWNTGELFF.

The rearrangement links TRBV11-3 to TRBJ2-2, with unresolved D. The V end lost 1 base, the J end lost 3 bases, and 6 bases lay between the germline ends. Germline V gene lookup returns CDR1 SGHNT and CDR2 YENEEA. This CDR3 contains 14 residues. The CDR3 sequence: CASSLGHDTGELFF. As DNA, the CDR3 is TGTGCCAGCAGCTTAGGTCACGACACCGGGGAGCTGTTTTTT.

In its sample, this clonotype was seen a few times. The chain links TRBV12-3 or TRBV12-4 to TRBJ1-2, with a tentative D call TRBD1 (5 bases). The CDR3 is 13 residues long. Trimming removed 6 bases from V and 7 bases from J, with 15 bases in between. CDR3 bases: TGTGCCAGCAGACGGGGGACGGCCGGTGGCTACACCTTC. Translating gives CASRRGTAGGYTF.

Turning to this clonotype: This could be a read error, since a much larger clone is one nucleotide away. V usage is TRBV3-1 and J usage is TRBJ2-5; 10 bases map to TRBD1. This CDR3 is 15 amino acids long. CDR1 LGHDT and CDR2 YNNKEL come from the germline V gene (reference sequence). The V segment lost 11 bases and the J segment 4 bases; nucleotides outside the gene matches: 13. Written as DNA, the CDR3 is TGTGCCCGCACCCTGACAGGGGGCACGGGAGAGACCCAGTACTTC. Residues: CARTLTGGTGETQYF.

The rearrangement links TRBV10-3 to TRBJ1-5; D uncertain. The CDR3 has 18 residues. The germline V gene encodes CDR1 ENHRY and CDR2 SYGVKD. The V and J ends lost 4 bases and 5 bases respectively, with 24 bases between them. For the CDR3, the DNA is TGTGCCATCAGTGGGAGTCTAATTGTGACAAAAGGGTATCAGCCCCAGCATTTT. Its translation: CAISGSLIVTKGYQPQHF.

The chain links TRBV10-3 to TRBJ2-2; 8 bases line up with TRBD2. Trimming at V came to 8 bases and at J to 3 bases, leaving 2 bases not matched to a gene. This CDR3 has 13 amino acids. CDR1 ENHRY and CDR2 SYGVKD come from the germline V gene. The CDR3 nucleotides read TGTGCCATCGCGCGGGGGGACACCGGGGAGCTGTTTTTT. Translating it yields CAIARGDTGELFF.

This clonotype was seen a few times. V is TRBV10-3 and J is TRBJ1-1, with a weak D call TRBD1 (6 bases). Germline V gene sequence: CDR1 ENHRY, CDR2 SYGVKD. This CDR3 is built from 16 residues. V shed 2 bases and J shed 5 bases, with 18 bases lying between them. The CDR3 is CAISERRLGAGTEAFF. CDR3 DNA: TGTGCCATCAGTGAGCGGCGGTTGGGGGCGGGGACTGAAGCTTTCTTT.

The rearrangement links TRBV5-1 to TRBJ2-1; weak D call: TRBD2 (5 bases). The length of the CDR3 is 15 residues. The germline V gene has CDR1 SGHRS and CDR2 YFSETQ. Trimming took off 7 bases at V and 1 base at J, with 15 bases between the two ends. The CDR3 is CASQPSGSSYNEQFF. The DNA of the CDR3 is TGCGCCAGCCAGCCGAGCGGTTCGTCCTACAATGAGCAGTTCTTC.